These 10 T cell receptor beta chains came from one sample sequenced in a study of identical twins. TCRdb re-called the 5' RACE reads through MiXCR, storing one row per CDR3 protein. The sample has about 500,000 distinct CDR3 sequences, more than 13% seen once. This sample also appeared in a second study, on yellow fever vaccine responses in identical twins.

Sequencing was performed on CD4+ T cells sorted from blood. The receptors were sampled from a woman aged 18-29 years in good health.

Many counts were recorded for this clonotype. This chain joins TRBV7-9 and TRBJ2-7, with 7 bases lining up with TRBD2. The CDR3 has 15 amino acids. V lost 2 bases to trimming and J lost 0 bases; unmatched junction nucleotides: 4. Germline CDR1 SEHNR, CDR2 FQNEAQ (reference sequence). CDR3 protein: CASSLLAGPSYEQYF. In nucleotides, the CDR3 is TGTGCCAGCAGCTTATTAGCGGGCCCCTCCTACGAGCAGTACTTC. Drawing the rest from reference TRBV7-9 and TRBJ2-7, the complete variable domain is DTGVSQNPRHKITKRGQNVTFRCDPISEHNRLYWYRQTLGQGPEFLTYFQNEAQLEKSRLLSDRFSAERPKGSFSTLEIQRTEQGDSAMYLCASSLLAGPSYEQYFGPGTRLTVT.

This chain links TRBV12-3 or TRBV12-4 with TRBJ2-1, with 10 positions matching TRBD2. With 3 bases clipped from V and 7 bases from J, the junction kept 6 bases outside the gene matches. This CDR3 is 15 amino acids long. This CDR3 is CASSLGTSAHNEQFF. In nucleotides, the CDR3 is TGTGCCAGCAGTTTGGGGACTAGCGCTCATAATGAGCAGTTCTTC.

As concerns this clonotype: The junction departs from the called germline gene at one end, perhaps through a read error. The chain uses TRBV9 and TRBJ2-7; either TRBD1 or TRBD2 may fit D (6 bases each). The CDR3 consists of 13 residues. CDR1 and CDR2 (germline): SGDLS, YYNGEE. CDR3 nucleotide sequence: TGTGCCAGCAGTGTAGACGGGGGCCGCGAGCAGTACTTC. Its translation is CASSVDGGREQYF.

The J gene is TRBJ2-7, the V gene TRBV28, with 12 bases that match TRBD1. The ends lost 5 bases at V and 5 bases at J; junction bases unmatched: 7. The CDR3 covers 15 residues. Germline CDR1 reads MDHEN; CDR2 reads SYDVKM. CDR3 coding DNA: TGTGCCAGCAGTCCCCCCGGGACAGGGGGCCACGAGCAGTACTTC. It yields the protein CASSPPGTGGHEQYF.

V usage is TRBV4-2 and J usage is TRBJ2-3; TRBD2 aligns across 7 bases. V lost 1 base and J lost 4; bases outside the gene matches: 14. The germline CDR1 and CDR2 sequences are LGHNA and YNFKEQ. The CDR3 totals 18 residues. This CDR3 reads CASSQVGLGGVAPDTQYF. The DNA of the CDR3 is TGTGCCAGCAGCCAAGTCGGTTTGGGGGGGGTCGCACCAGATACGCAGTATTTT.

The CDR3 spells CASSLEQGGTGELFF. The CDR3 DNA reads TGCGCCAGCAGCTTGGAACAGGGTGGCACCGGGGAGCTGTTTTTT. The J gene is TRBJ2-2, the V gene TRBV5-1; possibly TRBD1 for D (6 bases). Germline CDR1 and CDR2: SGHRS and YFSETQ. Trimming left V 0 bases short and J 4 bases short, with 10 bases between. This CDR3 has 15 amino acids. Full variable domain (rest looked up from reference TRBV5-1 and TRBJ2-2): KAGVTQTPRYLIKTRGQQVTLSCSPISGHRSVSWYQQTPGQGLQFLFEYFSETQRNKGNFPGRFSGRQFSNSRSEMNVSTLELGDSALYLCASSLEQGGTGELFFGEGSRLTVL.

Many counts were recorded for this clonotype. The gene calls are TRBV7-2 and TRBJ2-7; 7 nucleotides align to TRBD1. The CDR3 contains 17 residues. The germline V gene encodes CDR1 SGHTA and CDR2 FQGNSA. V shed 5 bases and J 2 bases; nucleotides not matched to a gene: 15. In DNA form, the CDR3 reads TGTGCCAGCAGCCTCAGGGACAGTAGAATTAGAACCTACGAGCAGTACTTC. Protein: CASSLRDSRIRTYEQYF. Complete variable domain (other parts from reference TRBV7-2 and TRBJ2-7): GAGVSQSPSNKVTEKGKDVELRCDPISGHTALYWYRQSLGQGLEFLIYFQGNSAPDKSGLPSDRFSAERTGGSVSTLTIQRTQQEDSAVYLCASSLRDSRIRTYEQYFGPGTRLTVT.

This clonotype was seen a few times. The rearrangement uses TRBV27 and TRBJ2-2, with 9 nucleotides matching TRBD1. CDR3 length equals 15 residues. J was trimmed by 6 bases and V by 5 bases; bases with no gene match: 7. Germline V lookup: CDR1 MNHEY, CDR2 SMNVEV (reference sequence). DNA of the CDR3: TGTGCCAGCAGTCCCGGACAGGGGTCTGCCGGGGAGCTGTTTTTT. Translating it yields CASSPGQGSAGELFF.

CDR3 in amino acids: CAWSVGSEQYF. CDR3 nucleotides: TGTGCCTGGAGTGTTGGTTCCGAGCAGTACTTC. The gene calls are TRBV30 and TRBJ2-7; D not certain. The CDR3 totals 11 residues. Germline CDR1 and CDR2: GTSNPN and SVGIG (reference sequence). V gave up 0 bases and J gave up 6 bases, with 6 bases separating them.

The chain is built from TRBV2 and TRBJ1-6; no definite D call. The CDR3 contains 14 residues. Germline CDR1 SNHLY, CDR2 FYNNEI. Trimming took 3 bases from V and 7 from J, leaving 10 bases between them. The CDR3 region is CASSDMAINSPLHF. The CDR3 DNA sequence: TGTGCCAGCAGTGACATGGCTATCAATTCACCCCTCCACTTT.